This T cell receptor beta chain derives from a study of CD8+ T cells in alopecia areata. On the study more broadly: Oral tofacitinib (5 to 10 mg twice daily) was administered to treated patients.

It was from alopecia areata patients that lesional scalp punch biopsies and peripheral blood were collected. RNA was isolated and reverse transcribed to cDNA, the sequencing template. TCRdb keeps only in-frame clones here, not all; method: immunoSEQ multiplex PCR. The repertoire holds around 14,000 clones, with under 60% as singletons. Germline CDR1 reads SGHNT; CDR2 reads YENEEA. CDR3 length equals 13 residues. Trimming at V came to 5 bases and at J to 9 bases, leaving 10 bases not matched to a gene. On this clone itself: Its antigen is currently unknown.

General observations from the study: For lesional scalp, especially alopecia totalis/universalis, clonality was higher than in normal scalp. TCR sharing was clearer in mice than between patients, perhaps partly owing to patient HLA diversity.

This chain uses TRBV11-3 with TRBJ2-7; 7 positions match TRBD1. This TCR was sampled from a human donor with alopecia areata. This specimen was skin, taken at week 0. The DNA for the CDR3 is TGTGCCAGCAGCCCCCGGGACAGTCTGAGGCAGTACTTC. This sequence encodes CASSPRDSLRQYF.